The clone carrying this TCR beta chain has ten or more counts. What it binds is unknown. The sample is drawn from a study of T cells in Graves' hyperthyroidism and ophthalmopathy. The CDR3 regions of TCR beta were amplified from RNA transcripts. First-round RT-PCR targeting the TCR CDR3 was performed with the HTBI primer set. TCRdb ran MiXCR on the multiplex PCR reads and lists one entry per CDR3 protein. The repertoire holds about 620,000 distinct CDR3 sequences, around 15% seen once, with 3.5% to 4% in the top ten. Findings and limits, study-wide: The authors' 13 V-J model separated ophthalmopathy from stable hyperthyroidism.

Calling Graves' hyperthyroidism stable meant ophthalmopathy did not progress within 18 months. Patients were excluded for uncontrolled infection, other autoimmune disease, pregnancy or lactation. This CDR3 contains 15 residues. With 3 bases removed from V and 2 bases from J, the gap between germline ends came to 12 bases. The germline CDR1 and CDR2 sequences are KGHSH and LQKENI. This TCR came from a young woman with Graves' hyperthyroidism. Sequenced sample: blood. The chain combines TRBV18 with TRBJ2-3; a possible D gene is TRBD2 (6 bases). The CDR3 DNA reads TGTGCCAGCTCACCGCGGGGAGTTGTCACAGATACGCAGTATTTT. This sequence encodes CASSPRGVVTDTQYF.